Below are 18 T cell receptor beta chains sequenced from a single sample in a study of patients and donors after allogeneic stem cell transplantation. In TCRdb, the RT-PCR reads were re-called with MiXCR into one record per CDR3 protein. The table shows roughly 880,000 distinct CDR3 sequences, with about 20% occurring only once. Specimen: blood, either unsorted or a sorted T cell fraction (not recorded which). The receptors shown here come from a human donor who was either an allogeneic HSCT recipient or a stem cell or donor lymphocyte infusion donor (not recorded which). It is not recorded whose cells these are; they may come from a transplant donor.

The chain recombines TRBV30 with TRBJ2-5; D is possibly TRBD2 (5 bases). CDR1 and CDR2 from the germline V gene are GTSNPN and SVGIG (reference sequence). V was pared by 3 bases and J by 5 bases, with 19 bases between. CDR3 size: 15 residues. The CDR3: CAWRASPSSRETQYF. Here the CDR3 DNA reads TGTGCCTGGAGGGCGTCCCCTAGCAGTCGGGAGACCCAGTACTTC.

This clonotype came up a few times. This chain joins TRBV12-3 or TRBV12-4 and TRBJ2-1; 8 bases match TRBD2. The CDR3 has 15 residues. V lost 2 bases and J lost 8; bases outside the gene matches: 8. The CDR3 loop reads CASSLSGGRRYEQFF. CDR3 nucleotide sequence: TGTGCCAGCAGTTTAAGCGGGGGACGTCGGTATGAGCAGTTCTTC.

This clonotype has just a few counts. This sequence joins TRBV5-1 and TRBJ2-3; D perhaps matches TRBD2 (5 bases). Germline V CDR1 and CDR2: SGHRS, YFSETQ. This CDR3 region has 16 residues. V shed 0 bases and J shed 2 bases, with 13 bases lying between them. The CDR3 reads CASSLVSRRFTDTQYF. CDR3 DNA: TGCGCCAGCAGCTTGGTCTCGCGGAGGTTCACAGATACGCAGTATTTT.

V and J are TRBV29-1 and TRBJ2-2; D not resolved. CDR1 and CDR2 (germline): SQVTM, ANQGSEA. CDR3 length: 11 amino acids. Trimming cost V 5 bases and J 3 bases, with 4 bases left between them. The CDR3 DNA reads TGCAGCGTTTGGGACACCGGGGAGCTGTTTTTT. This translates into CSVWDTGELFF.

Only a few counts were recorded for this clonotype. The chain uses TRBV6-5 and TRBJ1-5; no clear D gene. CDR3 size: 17 residues. V shed 2 bases and J shed 3 bases, with 17 bases lying between them. Looked up from germline, CDR1 is MNHEY and CDR2 is SVGAGI. The CDR3 coding sequence is TGTGCCAGCAGTTACGCGGGTTCCGAGACTTTCAATCAGCCCCAGCATTTT. The encoded protein is CASSYAGSETFNQPQHF.

Only a few counts were recorded for this clonotype. V and J are TRBV28 and TRBJ1-2; possible D gene TRBD1, 5 bases. The germline V and J ends were trimmed by 3 bases and 4 bases, with 12 bases remaining between them. The CDR3 consists of 14 residues. Germline V gene sequence: CDR1 MDHEN, CDR2 SYDVKM. CDR3 nucleotides: TGTGCCAGCAGTTTCGCAGGGAACCTCTATGGCTACACCTTC. Protein sequence: CASSFAGNLYGYTF.

The V and J genes are TRBV5-1 and TRBJ2-3; the match to TRBD2 covers 10 bases. The CDR3 has 14 residues. After removal of 4 bases from V and 4 bases from J, the junction contained 3 bases not matched to a gene. The germline V gene encodes CDR1 SGHRS and CDR2 YFSETQ. CDR3 bases: TGCGCCAGCAGCACCGGGACTAGCGCAGATACGCAGTATTTT. This encodes CASSTGTSADTQYF. Supplemented by reference TRBV5-1 and TRBJ2-3, the full variable domain reads KAGVTQTPRYLIKTRGQQVTLSCSPISGHRSVSWYQQTPGQGLQFLFEYFSETQRNKGNFPGRFSGRQFSNSRSEMNVSTLELGDSALYLCASSTGTSADTQYFGPGTRLTVL.

This chain uses TRBV6-5 with TRBJ1-6; a weak D match, TRBD1 (5 bases). CDR3 length: 17 residues. CDR1 MNHEY and CDR2 SVGAGI come from the germline V gene. Trimming removed 2 bases from V and 9 bases from J, with 20 bases in between. CDR3 bases: TGTGCCAGCAGTTACCACCACGGCAGGGTCAAAGTTTCACCCCTCCACTTT. Translation gives CASSYHHGRVKVSPLHF.

This clonotype was observed a few times. The chain joins TRBV6-2 or TRBV6-3 to TRBJ2-3, with 9 bases aligning to TRBD1. This CDR3 spans 17 amino acids. CDR1 MNHEY and CDR2 SVGEGT come from the germline V gene. Trimming took 5 bases from V and 5 from J; bases not matched to a gene: 14. The CDR3 reads CASSNYPGTGLRDTQYF. CDR3 coding DNA: TGTGCCAGCAGTAACTACCCCGGGACAGGGTTGAGAGATACGCAGTATTTT.

The chain combines TRBV6-5 with TRBJ2-7; 7 nucleotides line up with TRBD2. CDR3 length: 14 residues. Germline trimming cut 0 bases from V and 5 bases from J; bases unmatched to any gene: 4. Germline CDR1 and CDR2: MNHEY and SVGAGI. The CDR3 reads CASSYSGTTDEQYF. The CDR3 DNA follows: TGTGCCAGCAGTTACTCTGGGACTACCGACGAGCAGTACTTC.

This sequence joins TRBV15 and TRBJ2-7; 10 positions match TRBD1. CDR3 length: 16 amino acids. Germline V gene data show CDR1 as LNHNV and CDR2 as YYDKDF (reference sequence). V was clipped by 5 bases and J by 2 bases; unmatched bases: 9. The CDR3 DNA reads as TGTGCCACCAGCCCTCAACCCGGGACAGGGGCCTACGAGCAGTACTTC. Translated: CATSPQPGTGAYEQYF.

The V and J genes are TRBV12-3 or TRBV12-4 and TRBJ2-5, with 10 bases fitting TRBD2. Trimming removed 3 bases from V and 4 bases from J; junction bases left unmatched: 8. The CDR3 extends over 16 amino acids. The CDR3 sequence is CASSFPAAGGRETQYF. The CDR3 DNA reads as TGTGCCAGCAGTTTCCCAGCAGCGGGAGGGAGAGAGACCCAGTACTTC.

This clonotype was seen only a few times. This rearrangement joins TRBV29-1 to TRBJ2-1; 7 nucleotides line up with TRBD1. V gave up 6 bases and J gave up 3 bases; unmatched junction bases: 11. This CDR3 has 15 residues. Germline-derived CDR1 and CDR2 are SQVTM and ANQGSEA. The CDR3 spells CSVTPGTGVYNEQFF. CDR3 coding DNA: TGCAGCGTCACCCCGGGCACAGGGGTCTACAATGAGCAGTTCTTC.

V gene TRBV4-1 combines with J gene TRBJ1-5; D uncertain. The germline gives CDR1 MGHRA, CDR2 YSYEKL. CDR3 length equals 15 residues. The V end was cut by 2 bases, the J end by 3 bases, with 11 bases between. Here the CDR3 reads CASSQIEGINQPQHF. For the CDR3, the DNA is TGCGCCAGCAGCCAAATAGAGGGTATCAATCAGCCCCAGCATTTT.

The chain joins TRBV25-1 to TRBJ2-2; the match to TRBD2 covers 9 bases. V was clipped by 3 bases and J by 2 bases; unmatched bases: 4. This CDR3 comprises 16 residues. Per germline, CDR1 MGHDK and CDR2 SYGVNS. The CDR3 nucleotides read TGTGCCAGCAGTGACAGGCGGGAGGGCAACACCGGGGAGCTGTTTTTT. Translating it yields CASSDRREGNTGELFF.

This sequence joins TRBV6-1 and TRBJ1-1; 8 positions agree with TRBD1. The V segment lost 6 bases and the J segment 4 bases; nucleotides outside the gene matches: 4. Germline CDR1 MNHNS, CDR2 SASEGT. The CDR3 is 13 residues long. CDR3 sequence: CASSITGGTEAFF. Here the CDR3 DNA reads TGTGCCAGCAGCATTACAGGGGGCACTGAAGCTTTCTTT.

The rearrangement joins TRBV7-9 to TRBJ2-5; D unclear. Trimming took 5 bases from V and 2 from J, leaving 12 bases between them. This CDR3 has 14 amino acids. Germline V gene sequence: CDR1 SEHNR, CDR2 FQNEAQ (reference sequence). CDR3 DNA: TGTGCCAGCAGCCCCCCCGACCAGCAAGAGACCCAGTACTTC. This codes for CASSPPDQQETQYF. The complete variable domain, with remaining parts taken from reference TRBV7-9 and TRBJ2-5, reads DTGVSQNPRHKITKRGQNVTFRCDPISEHNRLYWYRQTLGQGPEFLTYFQNEAQLEKSRLLSDRFSAERPKGSFSTLEIQRTEQGDSAMYLCASSPPDQQETQYFGPGTRLLVL.

This clonotype was detected a few times. The chain combines TRBV5-1 with TRBJ2-1; D is uncertain. Between the trimmed V and J ends, which lost 3 bases and 0 bases, there was a span of 10 bases. Germline V CDR1 and CDR2: SGHRS, YFSETQ. CDR3 length equals 15 residues. CDR3 residues: CASSSMSSSYNEQFF. The CDR3 DNA sequence: TGCGCCAGCAGCTCGATGTCAAGCTCCTACAATGAGCAGTTCTTC.